The T cell receptor (beta chain) described here comes from a study of chemoradiotherapy in HPV16-positive cancers. Whole-study results and caveats: For HPV16-positive patients, expanding HPV-responsive T cells associated with longer recurrence-free survival.

Samples were taken several times over chemoradiotherapy. The table came from immunoSEQ multiplex PCR; TCRdb's copy has only in-frame clones and leaves some out. The sample has fewer than 40,000 clones; about four fifths are singletons. In regard to this clone: The antigen is unknown.

The CDR3 extends over 14 amino acids. Germline CDR1 SGHVS, CDR2 FNYEAQ. V dropped 5 bases and J dropped 6 bases, with 15 bases sitting between them. This material consisted of blood, taken from a patient who underwent chemoradiotherapy. The chain joins TRBV7-6 to TRBJ2-3, with D possibly matching TRBD1 (7 bases). This receptor was obtained from a human donor with HPV-associated anogenital cancer. CDR3 nucleotide sequence: TGTGCCAGCAGCCCCCAGGGGGAGGTTGATACGCAGTATTTT. Its translation is CASSPQGEVDTQYF.